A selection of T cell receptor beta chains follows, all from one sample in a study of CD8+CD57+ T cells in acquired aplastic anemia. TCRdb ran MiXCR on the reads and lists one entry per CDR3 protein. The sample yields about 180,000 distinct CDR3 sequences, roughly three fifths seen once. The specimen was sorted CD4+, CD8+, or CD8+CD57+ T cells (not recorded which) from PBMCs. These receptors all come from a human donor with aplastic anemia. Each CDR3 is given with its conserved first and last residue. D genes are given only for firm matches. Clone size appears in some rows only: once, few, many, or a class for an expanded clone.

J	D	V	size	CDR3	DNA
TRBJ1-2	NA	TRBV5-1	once	CASSLGEIYGYTF	TGCGCCAGCAGCTTGGGGGAGATCTATGGCTACACCTTC
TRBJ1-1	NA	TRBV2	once	CASSEGYRMNTEAFF	TGTGCCAGCAGTGAAGGGTACCGTATGAACACTGAAGCTTTCTTT
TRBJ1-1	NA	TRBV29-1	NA	CSVEEGTAFF	TGCAGCGTTGAAGAGGGAACCGCTTTCTTT
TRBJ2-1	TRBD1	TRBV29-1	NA	CSEGGQGSNEQFF	TGCAGTGAAGGGGGACAGGGATCCAATGAGCAGTTCTTC
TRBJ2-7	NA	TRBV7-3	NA	CASSLSLDEQYF	TGTGCCAGCAGCTTAAGTCTAGACGAGCAGTACTTC
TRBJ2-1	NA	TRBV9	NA	CASNLEGPSYNEQFF	TGTGCCAGCAATCTTGAGGGACCCTCCTACAATGAGCAGTTCTTC
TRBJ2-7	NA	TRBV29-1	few	CSVEDGRYEQYF	TGCAGCGTTGAAGATGGCCGCTACGAGCAGTACTTC
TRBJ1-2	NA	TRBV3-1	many	CASSQGGKGYGYTF	TGTGCCAGCAGCCAGGGAGGCAAAGGGTATGGCTACACCTTC
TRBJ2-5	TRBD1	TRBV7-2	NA	CASSDTGDRQLPESQYF	TGTGCCAGCAGCGACACCGGGGACAGGCAGCTTCCGGAGTCCCAGTACTTC
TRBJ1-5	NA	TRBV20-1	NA	CSARRPVGNQPQHF	TGCAGTGCTAGAAGACCCGTTGGGAATCAGCCCCAGCATTTT
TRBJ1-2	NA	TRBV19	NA	CASSQGLRRGYTF	TGTGCCAGTAGCCAGGGCCTCAGGAGGGGCTACACCTTC
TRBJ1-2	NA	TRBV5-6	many	CASSFYENYGYTF	TGTGCCAGCAGCTTTTACGAGAACTATGGCTACACCTTC
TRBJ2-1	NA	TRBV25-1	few	CASSTGYEQFF	TGTGCCAGCAGTACAGGGTATGAGCAGTTCTTC
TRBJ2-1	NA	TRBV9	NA	CASSLNSNNEQFF	TGTGCCAGCAGTTTAAACTCAAACAATGAGCAGTTCTTC
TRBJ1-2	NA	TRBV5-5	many	CASSRLGGTPSTF	TGTGCCAGCAGCCGCTTAGGCGGGACTCCATCGACCTTC
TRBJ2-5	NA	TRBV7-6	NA	CASSHPADRLEETQYF	TGTGCCAGCAGCCATCCGGCTGACAGATTAGAAGAGACCCAGTACTTC
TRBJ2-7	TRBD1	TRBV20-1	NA	CSAMADRNYEQYF	TGCAGTGCCATGGCGGACAGGAACTACGAGCAGTACTTC
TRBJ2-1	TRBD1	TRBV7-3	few	CASSLGQRNYNEQFF	TGTGCCAGCAGCCTGGGACAGAGAAACTACAATGAGCAGTTCTTC
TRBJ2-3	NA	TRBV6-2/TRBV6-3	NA	CASRYLGGTDTQYF	TGTGCCAGCAGATACCTGGGGGGCACAGATACGCAGTATTTT
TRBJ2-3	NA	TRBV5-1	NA	CASSLWGARADTQYF	TGCGCCAGCAGCTTATGGGGGGCACGGGCAGATACGCAGTATTTT
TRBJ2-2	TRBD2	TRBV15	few	CATSRTSGTGELFF	TGTGCCACCAGCAGAACTAGCGGCACCGGGGAGCTGTTTTTT
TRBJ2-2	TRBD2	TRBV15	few	CATSSVAGSGSGGELFF	TGTGCCACCAGCAGTGTGGCGGGGAGCGGGAGTGGCGGGGAGCTGTTTTTT
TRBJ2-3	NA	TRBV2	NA	CASSVSPETQYF	TGTGCCAGCAGTGTCAGTCCGGAAACGCAGTATTTT
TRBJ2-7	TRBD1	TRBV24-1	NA	CATSDVGTGLDEQYF	TGTGCCACCAGTGATGTGGGGACAGGTCTTGACGAGCAGTACTTC
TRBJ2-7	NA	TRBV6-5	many	CASSYSRAPYEQYF	TGTGCCAGCAGTTACTCGAGGGCCCCCTACGAGCAGTACTTC
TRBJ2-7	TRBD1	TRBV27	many	CASSLSRDSPSYEQYF	TGTGCCAGCAGTTTATCGAGGGACAGTCCCTCCTACGAGCAGTACTTC
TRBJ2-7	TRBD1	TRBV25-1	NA	CASRWTGSYEQYF	TGTGCCAGCAGGTGGACAGGGTCCTACGAGCAGTACTTC
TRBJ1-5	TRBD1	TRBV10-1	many	CASSDGQGWDQPQHF	TGCGCCAGCAGTGACGGACAGGGTTGGGATCAGCCCCAGCATTTT
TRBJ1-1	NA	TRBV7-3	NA	CASSLSMNTEAFF	TGTGCCAGCAGCTTGTCAATGAACACTGAAGCTTTCTTT
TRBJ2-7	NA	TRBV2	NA	CASRRFRPLGEQYF	TGTGCCAGCAGAAGGTTTCGGCCCCTAGGGGAGCAGTACTTC
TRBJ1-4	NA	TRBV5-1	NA	CASSPRGGSRGANEKLFF	TGCGCCAGCAGCCCTAGAGGGGGATCTAGGGGTGCTAATGAAAAACTGTTTTTT
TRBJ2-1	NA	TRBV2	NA	CASSRSWNEQFF	TGTGCCAGCAGTCGTAGTTGGAATGAGCAGTTCTTC
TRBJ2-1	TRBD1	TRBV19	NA	CASSIFVTGDNEQFF	TGTGCCAGTAGTATATTCGTGACAGGGGACAATGAGCAGTTCTTC
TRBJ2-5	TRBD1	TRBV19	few	CASSRDSQETQYF	TGTGCCAGTAGTAGGGACAGCCAAGAGACCCAGTACTTC
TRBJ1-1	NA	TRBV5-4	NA	CASSLGRQPGAWFAEAFF	TGTGCCAGCAGCTTGGGGAGACAGCCAGGTGCATGGTTCGCTGAAGCTTTCTTT
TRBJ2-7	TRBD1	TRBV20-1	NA	CSASGTGYEQYF	TGCAGTGCTTCCGGGACAGGGTACGAGCAGTACTTC
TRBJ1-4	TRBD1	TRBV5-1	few	CASSLARTGLIGEKLFF	TGCGCCAGCAGCTTGGCCAGGACAGGGTTGATAGGGGAAAAACTGTTTTTT
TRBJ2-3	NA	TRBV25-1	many	CASSSLSDTQYF	TGTGCCAGCAGTTCTCTGTCAGATACGCAGTATTTT
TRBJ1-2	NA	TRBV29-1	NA	CSVGTEGPYGYTF	TGCAGCGTTGGGACGGAGGGACCCTATGGCTACACCTTC
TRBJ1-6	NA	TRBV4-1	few	CASSQEAGRDNSPLHF	TGCGCCAGCAGCCAAGAGGCAGGCCGCGATAATTCACCCCTCCACTTT